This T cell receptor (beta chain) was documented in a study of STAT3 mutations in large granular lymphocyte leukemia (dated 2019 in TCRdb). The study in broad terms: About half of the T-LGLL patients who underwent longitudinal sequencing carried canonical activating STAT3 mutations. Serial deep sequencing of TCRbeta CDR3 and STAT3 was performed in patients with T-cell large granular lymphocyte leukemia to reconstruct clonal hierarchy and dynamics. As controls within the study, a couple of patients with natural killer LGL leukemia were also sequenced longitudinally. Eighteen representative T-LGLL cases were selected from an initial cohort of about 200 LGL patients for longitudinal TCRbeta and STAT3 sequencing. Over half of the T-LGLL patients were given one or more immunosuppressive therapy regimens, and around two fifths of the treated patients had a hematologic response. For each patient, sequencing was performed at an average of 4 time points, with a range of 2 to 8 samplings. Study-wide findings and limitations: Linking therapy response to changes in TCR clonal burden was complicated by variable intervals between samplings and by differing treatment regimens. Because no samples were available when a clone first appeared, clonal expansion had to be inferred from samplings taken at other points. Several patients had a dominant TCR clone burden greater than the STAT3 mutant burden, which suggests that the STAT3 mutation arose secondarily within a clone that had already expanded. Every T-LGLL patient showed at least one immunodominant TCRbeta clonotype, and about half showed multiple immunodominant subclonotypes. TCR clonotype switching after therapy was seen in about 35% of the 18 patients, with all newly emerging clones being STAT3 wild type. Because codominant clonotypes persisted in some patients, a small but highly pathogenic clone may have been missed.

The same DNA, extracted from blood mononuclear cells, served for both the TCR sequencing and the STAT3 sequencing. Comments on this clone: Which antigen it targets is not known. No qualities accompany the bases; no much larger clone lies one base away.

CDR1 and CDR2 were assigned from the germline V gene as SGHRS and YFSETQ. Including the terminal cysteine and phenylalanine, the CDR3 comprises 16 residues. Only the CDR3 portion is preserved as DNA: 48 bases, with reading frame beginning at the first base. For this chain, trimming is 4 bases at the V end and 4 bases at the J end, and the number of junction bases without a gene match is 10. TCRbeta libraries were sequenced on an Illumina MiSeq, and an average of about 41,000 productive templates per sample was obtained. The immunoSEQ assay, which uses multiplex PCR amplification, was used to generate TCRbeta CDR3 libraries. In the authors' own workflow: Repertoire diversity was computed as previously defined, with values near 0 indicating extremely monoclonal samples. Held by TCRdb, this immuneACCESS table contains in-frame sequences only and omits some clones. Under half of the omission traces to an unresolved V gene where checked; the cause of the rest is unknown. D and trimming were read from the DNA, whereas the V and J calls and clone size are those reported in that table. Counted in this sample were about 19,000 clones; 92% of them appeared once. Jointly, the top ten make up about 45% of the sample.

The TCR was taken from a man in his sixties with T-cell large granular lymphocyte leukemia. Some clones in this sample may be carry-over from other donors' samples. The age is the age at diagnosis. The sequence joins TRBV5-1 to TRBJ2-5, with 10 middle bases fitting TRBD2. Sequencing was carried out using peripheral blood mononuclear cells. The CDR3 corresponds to CASSPASGGAGETQYF. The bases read TGCGCCAGCAGCCCTGCTAGCGGGGGCGCGGGAGAGACCCAGTACTTC.